Presented here are 20 T cell receptor beta chains from one specimen sequenced in a study of immune aging and cytomegalovirus after organ transplant. BD Rhapsody targeted mRNA and AbSeq chemistry was used for microwell cell capture and library preparation. TCRdb reanalysed the single-cell sequencing reads using MiXCR and keeps one entry per CDR3 protein. Among roughly 23,000 distinct CDR3 sequences listed, roughly 38% were seen once. These receptors have no known antigen. Indicated time point: five sample-tagged time points from pre-transplant (day -1) to day 368 post-transplant, pooled. This specimen consisted of CMV peptide-activated CD4+ and CD8+ T cells sorted from blood, obtained at five time points, pooled. Documented subset: sorted CD8+CD137+ and CD4+CD154+ T cells after 12 h CMV IE-1 peptide stimulation. Receptors originate from a female donor who had a heart transplant and CMV viremia.

The V and J genes are TRBV5-4 and TRBJ2-7, with a tentative D call TRBD2 (6 bases). Trimming stripped 0 bases from V and 0 bases from J, with 10 bases between. The CDR3 is made up of 15 amino acids. Per the germline V gene, CDR1 is SGHNT and CDR2 is YYREEE (reference sequence). The CDR3 DNA follows: TGTGCCAGCAGCTTGGGGGGGGTCTTCTCCTACGAGCAGTACTTC. Residues: CASSLGGVFSYEQYF.

This clonotype was observed at least ten times. The gene calls are TRBV21-1 and TRBJ2-7; TRBD1 is taken as the D call from the table, unchecked against the DNA. TRBV21-1 is flagged as a pseudogene. This CDR3 comprises 16 residues. The CDR3 bases are TGTGCCAGCAGCGACCTTTGGGCAAGGGGTCCCTACGAGCAGTACTTC. Translated, it gives CASSDLWARGPYEQYF.

Concerning this clonotype: Since no conserved phenylalanine or tryptophan closes the CDR3, a read error is the likely cause. V gene TRBV7-2 combines with J gene TRBJ2-5; D uncertain. CDR1 and CDR2 (germline): SGHTA, FQGNSA. The CDR3 totals 14 residues. Trimming cost V 1 base and J 1 base, with 7 bases left between them. The CDR3: CASSLGQFQETQYL. The CDR3 DNA is TGTGCCAGCAGCTTAGGGCAGTTCCAAGAGACCCAGTACCTC.

V usage is TRBV12-5 and J usage is TRBJ2-1; TRBD2 might be the D (5 bases). The CDR3 has 16 amino acids. Trimming removed 0 bases at V and 6 bases at J, with 15 bases between. Germline loops: CDR1 LGHNT, CDR2 FRNRAP. CDR3 loop: CASGLVVGAVCNEQFF. CDR3 sequence (DNA): TGTGCTAGTGGTTTGGTAGTCGGAGCGGTCTGCAATGAGCAGTTCTTC.

The CDR3 sequence: CSARQGGDLAKNIQYF. In DNA form, the CDR3 reads TGCAGTGCTCGACAGGGGGGCGACCTAGCCAAAAACATTCAGTACTTC. The chain is built from TRBV20-1 and TRBJ2-4, with TRBD1 matching 9 bases. Germline V lookup: CDR1 DFQATT, CDR2 SNEGSKA (reference sequence). V shed 5 bases, J shed 0 bases, and the junction held 8 bases outside the gene matches. This CDR3 is 16 amino acids long.

This clonotype came up a few times. V usage is TRBV28 and J usage is TRBJ1-1, with a tentative D call TRBD1 (5 bases). CDR1 is MDHEN, CDR2 SYDVKM, per germline. The CDR3 sequence is 11 residues long. V lost 5 bases and J 12 bases, leaving 13 bases between the germline ends. In DNA, the CDR3 is TGTGCCAGCAGTGGCAGGGAGGCAACTTTCTTT. It yields the protein CASSGREATFF.

This clonotype is medium-sized (0.01 to 0.1%). The genes are TRBV12-3 or TRBV12-4 and TRBJ1-4; 12 positions agree with TRBD1. This CDR3 is 15 amino acids long. V gave up 3 bases and J gave up 7 bases; unmatched junction bases: 3. The CDR3 DNA sequence: TGTGCCAGCAGTTTCAGGGACAGGGGGCTTGAAAAACTGTTTTTT. It yields the protein CASSFRDRGLEKLFF.

The chain is built from TRBV7-8 and TRBJ2-3, with 7 bases lining up with TRBD2. V trimming: 1 base; J trimming: 3 bases; junction bases outside the gene matches: 16. CDR1 and CDR2 (germline): SGHVS, FQNEAQ. This CDR3 region has 19 residues. The DNA for the CDR3 is TGTGCCAGCAGCTTAGTGCCCCTCGGAACTGGCGGGAGTACAGATACGCAGTATTTT. This codes for CASSLVPLGTGGSTDTQYF.

The chain combines TRBV29-1 with TRBJ1-3, with unresolved D. V lost 6 bases to trimming and J lost 4 bases, with 10 bases between them. Germline V lookup: CDR1 SQVTM, CDR2 ANQGSEA. The CDR3 runs 12 residues. CDR3 in amino acids: CSVMAGGNTIYF. For the CDR3, the DNA is TGCAGCGTAATGGCGGGAGGAAACACCATATATTTT.

This sequence joins TRBV20-1 and TRBJ2-7, with 9 bases aligning to TRBD1. Germline V lookup: CDR1 DFQATT, CDR2 SNEGSKA (reference sequence). CDR3 length: 16 amino acids. Trimming at V came to 2 bases and at J to 3 bases, leaving 11 bases not matched to a gene. CDR3 bases: TGCAGTGCTAGACACCCCCGGGACAGGGAAGTCTACGAGCAGTACTTC. Its translation: CSARHPRDREVYEQYF.

This rearrangement joins TRBV18 to TRBJ1-1; D not resolved. Germline V CDR1 and CDR2: KGHSH, LQKENI. Trimming stripped 2 bases from V and 2 bases from J, with 12 bases between. CDR3 length: 15 residues. DNA of the CDR3: TGTGCCAGCTCACCAGGTCGGGCCCGTAACACTGAAGCTTTCTTT. As protein: CASSPGRARNTEAFF.

The chain combines TRBV30 with TRBJ2-2, with TRBD1 matching 9 bases. V dropped 4 bases and J dropped 6; count of bases not matched to a gene: 12. The CDR3 sequence is 16 residues long. Looked up from germline, CDR1 is GTSNPN and CDR2 is SVGIG (reference sequence). DNA of the CDR3: TGTGCCTGGATCCGCCCGGGACAGGGCCTCTCCGGGGAGCTGTTTTTT. Its protein product is CAWIRPGQGLSGELFF.

The rearrangement uses TRBV28 and TRBJ2-5; D might be TRBD1 (6 bases). V lost 3 bases, J lost 0 bases, and 8 bases lay in between. This CDR3 has 14 amino acids. CDR1 and CDR2 from the germline V gene are MDHEN and SYDVKM. As DNA, the CDR3 is TGTGCCAGCAGTTTTAGGGACAACCAAGAGACCCAGTACTTC. It encodes CASSFRDNQETQYF.

The CDR3: CASSWAPGGGYEQYF. In DNA form, the CDR3 reads TGTGCCAGCAGTTGGGCGCCGGGGGGCGGCTACGAGCAGTACTTC. The chain has TRBV28 and TRBJ2-7; a possible D gene is TRBD2 (7 bases). V lost 4 bases, J lost 3 bases, and 16 bases lay in between. Germline V gives CDR1 MDHEN, CDR2 SYDVKM. The CDR3 loop spans 15 amino acids.

This clonotype appeared a few times. This chain links TRBV12-3 or TRBV12-4 with TRBJ2-5, with TRBD1 identical over 10 bases. This CDR3 is built from 15 residues. J was trimmed by 5 bases and V by 4 bases; bases with no gene match: 7. CDR3 region: CASSWGTGVMETQYF. CDR3 DNA sequence: TGTGCCAGCAGTTGGGGGACAGGGGTGATGGAGACCCAGTACTTC.

The gene calls are TRBV20-1 and TRBJ1-2; D not resolved. The V gene lost 4 bases and the J gene lost 6 bases, with 12 bases spanning the gap. This CDR3 spans 12 amino acids. The V gene's germline CDR1 is DFQATT and CDR2 SNEGSKA (reference sequence). The CDR3 sequence: CSAINSLHGYTF. The DNA for the CDR3 is TGCAGTGCTATAAACAGCCTCCATGGCTACACCTTC.

In its sample, this clonotype ranks as medium-sized. This chain joins TRBV9 and TRBJ2-7, with D possibly being TRBD1 (6 bases). The CDR3 is 15 residues long. The germline CDR1 and CDR2 sequences are SGDLS and YYNGEE. Trimming shortened V by 0 bases and J by 6 bases, and 16 bases separated the two germline ends. The CDR3 nucleotides read TGTGCCAGCAGCGTAGCCCCCGGGACATCTGGCGAGCAGTACTTC. Its translation is CASSVAPGTSGEQYF.

This chain connects TRBV6-6 to TRBJ2-3, with D uncertain. The CDR3 covers 14 residues. Trimming took off 8 bases at V and 0 bases at J, with 12 bases between the two ends. The V gene's germline CDR1 is MNHNY and CDR2 SVGAGI (reference sequence). The CDR3 reads CASCASDSTDTQYF. For the CDR3, the DNA is TGTGCCAGCTGCGCCAGCGACAGCACAGATACGCAGTATTTT.

In regard to this clonotype: Germline and junction disagree at one end, which may indicate a read error. The chain is built from TRBV11-3 and TRBJ2-3, with D perhaps matching TRBD1 (5 bases). Germline V gene lookup returns CDR1 SGHNT and CDR2 YENEEA. The CDR3 length is 16 residues. The CDR3 DNA is TGTGCCGGCAGCACGACAGTTATGTTTGGCACAGATACGCAGTATTTT. As protein: CAGSTTVMFGTDTQYF.

The chain employs TRBV7-2 and TRBJ2-3; possibly TRBD1 for D (5 bases). CDR1 is SGHTA, CDR2 FQGNSA, per germline. This CDR3 spans 14 amino acids. V was shortened by 5 bases and J by 2 bases, with 11 bases between the two germline ends. CDR3 protein: CASSQGVPTDTQYF. The CDR3 DNA reads TGTGCCAGCAGCCAAGGGGTCCCCACAGATACGCAGTATTTT.